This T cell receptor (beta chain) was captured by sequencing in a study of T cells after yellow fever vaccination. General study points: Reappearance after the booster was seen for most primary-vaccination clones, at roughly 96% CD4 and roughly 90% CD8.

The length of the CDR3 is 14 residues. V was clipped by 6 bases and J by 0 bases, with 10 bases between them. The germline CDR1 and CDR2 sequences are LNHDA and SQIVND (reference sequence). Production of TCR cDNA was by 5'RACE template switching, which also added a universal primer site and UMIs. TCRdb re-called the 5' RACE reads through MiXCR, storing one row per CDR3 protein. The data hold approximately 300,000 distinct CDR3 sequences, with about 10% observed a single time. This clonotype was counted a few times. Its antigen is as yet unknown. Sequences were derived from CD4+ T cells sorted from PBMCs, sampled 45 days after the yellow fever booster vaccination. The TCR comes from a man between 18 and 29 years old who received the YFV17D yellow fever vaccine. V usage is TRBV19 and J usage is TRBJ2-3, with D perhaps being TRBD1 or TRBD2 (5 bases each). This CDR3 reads CASRPGDSTDTQYF. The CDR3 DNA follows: TGTGCCAGTAGACCTGGGGACAGCACAGATACGCAGTATTTT.